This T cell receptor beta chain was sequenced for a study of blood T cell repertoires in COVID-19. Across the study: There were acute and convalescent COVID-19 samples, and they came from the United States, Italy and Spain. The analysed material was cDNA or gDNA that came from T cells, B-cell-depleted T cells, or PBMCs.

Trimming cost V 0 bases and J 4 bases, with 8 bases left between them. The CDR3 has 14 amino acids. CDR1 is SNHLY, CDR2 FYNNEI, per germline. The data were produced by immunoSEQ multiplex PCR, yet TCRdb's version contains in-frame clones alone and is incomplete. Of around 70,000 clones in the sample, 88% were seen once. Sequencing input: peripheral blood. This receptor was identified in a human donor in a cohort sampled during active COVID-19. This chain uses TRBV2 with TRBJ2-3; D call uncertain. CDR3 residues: CASSEALASDTQYF. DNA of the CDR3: TGTGCCAGCAGTGAAGCGCTGGCCTCAGATACGCAGTATTTT. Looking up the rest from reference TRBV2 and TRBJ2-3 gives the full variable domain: EPEVTQTPSHQVTQMGQEVILRCVPISNHLYFYWYRQILGQKVEFLVSFYNNEISEKSEIFDDQFSVERPDGSNFTLKIRSTKLEDSAMYFCASSEALASDTQYFGPGTRLTVL.